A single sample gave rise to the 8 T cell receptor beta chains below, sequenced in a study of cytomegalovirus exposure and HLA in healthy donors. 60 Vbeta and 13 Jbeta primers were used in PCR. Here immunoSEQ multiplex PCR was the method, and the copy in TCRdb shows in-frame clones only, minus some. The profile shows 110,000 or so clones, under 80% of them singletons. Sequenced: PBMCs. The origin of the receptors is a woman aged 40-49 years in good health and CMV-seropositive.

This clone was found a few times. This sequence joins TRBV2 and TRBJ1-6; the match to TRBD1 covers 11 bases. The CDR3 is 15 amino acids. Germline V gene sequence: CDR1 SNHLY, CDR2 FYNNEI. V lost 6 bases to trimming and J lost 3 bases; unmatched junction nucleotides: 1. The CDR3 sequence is CASSGTGGYNSPLHF. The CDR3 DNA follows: TGTGCCAGCAGCGGGACAGGGGGCTATAATTCACCCCTCCACTTT. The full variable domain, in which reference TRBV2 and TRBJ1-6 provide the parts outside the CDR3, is EPEVTQTPSHQVTQMGQEVILRCVPISNHLYFYWYRQILGQKVEFLVSFYNNEISEKSEIFDDQFSVERPDGSNFTLKIRSTKLEDSAMYFCASSGTGGYNSPLHFGNGTRLTVT.

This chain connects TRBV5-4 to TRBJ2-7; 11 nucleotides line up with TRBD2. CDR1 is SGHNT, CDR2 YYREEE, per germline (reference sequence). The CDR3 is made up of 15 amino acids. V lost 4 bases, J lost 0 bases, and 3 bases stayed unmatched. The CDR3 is CASSRGTSGSYEQYF. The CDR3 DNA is TGTGCCAGCAGCCGGGGGACTAGCGGCTCCTACGAGCAGTACTTC.

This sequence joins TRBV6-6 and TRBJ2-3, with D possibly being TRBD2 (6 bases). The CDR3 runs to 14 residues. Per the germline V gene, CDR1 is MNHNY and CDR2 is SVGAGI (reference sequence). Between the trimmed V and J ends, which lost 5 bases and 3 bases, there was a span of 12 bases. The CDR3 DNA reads TGTGCCAGCAGTGGGGGGATCCGGACAGATACGCAGTATTTT. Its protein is CASSGGIRTDTQYF.

CDR3 in DNA: TGTGCCAGCAGTCCGGACGGGAGCTCCTACGAGCAGTACTTC. This gives the protein CASSPDGSSYEQYF. The rearrangement uses TRBV2 and TRBJ2-7, with D possibly being TRBD2 (6 bases). The V end was cut by 5 bases, the J end by 0 bases, with 11 bases between. Per germline, CDR1 SNHLY and CDR2 FYNNEI. The CDR3 is 14 amino acids. Filled out from reference TRBV2 and TRBJ2-7, the complete variable domain reads EPEVTQTPSHQVTQMGQEVILRCVPISNHLYFYWYRQILGQKVEFLVSFYNNEISEKSEIFDDQFSVERPDGSNFTLKIRSTKLEDSAMYFCASSPDGSSYEQYFGPGTRLTVT.

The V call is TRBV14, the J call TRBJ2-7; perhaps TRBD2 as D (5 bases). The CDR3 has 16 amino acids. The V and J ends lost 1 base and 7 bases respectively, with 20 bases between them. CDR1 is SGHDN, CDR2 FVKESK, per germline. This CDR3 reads CASSQAPARYSGEQYF. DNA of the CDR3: TGTGCCAGCAGCCAAGCCCCGGCGCGGTACTCGGGGGAGCAGTACTTC.

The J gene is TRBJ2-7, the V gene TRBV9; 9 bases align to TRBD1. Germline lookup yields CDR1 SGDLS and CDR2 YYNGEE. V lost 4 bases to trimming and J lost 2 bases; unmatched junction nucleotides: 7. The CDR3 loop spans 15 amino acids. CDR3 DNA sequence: TGTGCCAGCAGCCGTAGTTGGGACAGGGCCTACGAGCAGTACTTC. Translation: CASSRSWDRAYEQYF.

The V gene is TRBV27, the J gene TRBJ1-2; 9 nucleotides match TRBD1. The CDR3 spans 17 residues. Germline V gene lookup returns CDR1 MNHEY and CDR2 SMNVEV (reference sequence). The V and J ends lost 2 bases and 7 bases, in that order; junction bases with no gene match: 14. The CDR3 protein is CASSLRFLGQGIVGYTF. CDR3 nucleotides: TGTGCCAGCAGTTTAAGATTTCTGGGACAGGGCATAGTTGGCTACACCTTC.

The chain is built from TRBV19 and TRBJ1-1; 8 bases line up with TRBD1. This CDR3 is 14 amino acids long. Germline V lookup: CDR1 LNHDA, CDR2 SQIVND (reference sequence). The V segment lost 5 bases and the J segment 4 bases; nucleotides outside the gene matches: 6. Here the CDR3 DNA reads TGTGCCAGTAGTTCACAGGGGGGCGTCACTGAAGCTTTCTTT. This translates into CASSSQGGVTEAFF.